This T cell receptor beta chain was documented in a study of T-cell memory formation after mild COVID-19. Turning to the study itself: Each donor largely had its own TCR clusters.

Researchers used 5'RACE with constant-segment primers to make TCR alpha and TCR beta cDNA libraries that carry sample barcodes and UMIs. One entry per CDR3 protein results from TCRdb running MiXCR on the 5' RACE reads. The table records 250,000 to 300,000 distinct CDR3 sequences, roughly 15% of them present only once. Study-wide results and limits: Pre-infection memory already had some responding clones, implying cross-reactive memory joined. Unconfirmed was the SARS-CoV-2 specificity of second-wave clones that peaked on day 37.

This clonotype was counted only a few times. The target antigen is unknown. This CDR3 has 16 amino acids. Trimming shortened V by 5 bases and J by 0 bases, and 16 bases separated the two germline ends. Germline lookup yields CDR1 MNHEY and CDR2 SMNVEV (reference sequence). The specimen sequenced was PBMCs or a T cell subset sorted from them (not recorded which). The TCR was taken from a man younger than 35 who had mild COVID-19 (a few samples of this study predate the infection). Cell type and time point are not known. The chain is built from TRBV27 and TRBJ1-2; no clear D. Here the CDR3 reads CASSKRTGITNYGYTF. CDR3 nucleotide sequence: TGTGCCAGCAGTAAAAGGACCGGAATTACTAACTATGGCTACACCTTC.